These 7 T cell receptor beta chains were sequenced from one sample in a study of vaccination and CD4 T cells after COVID-19. Treatment described: approximately 9-day PBMC culture with coronavirus spike peptide pools or control peptides (ViraFEST assay). The Oncomine TCR Beta short-read assay sequenced DNA from cultured CD4+ T cells. In TCRdb, the PCR reads were re-called with MiXCR into one record per CDR3 protein. Among tens of thousands of distinct CDR3 sequences, less than 55% were seen once, and the ten largest hold under 3%. These receptors' targets are unknown. The source material was CD4+ T cells from blood, cultured in vitro, sampled after SARS-CoV-2 vaccination. The receptors were gathered from a human donor who had recovered from COVID-19.

The CDR3 protein is CASSFGRGNQPQHF. CDR3 nucleotides: TGTGCCAGCAGTTTCGGCCGGGGAAATCAGCCCCAGCATTTT. V is TRBV27 and J is TRBJ1-5, with D uncertain. This CDR3 contains 14 residues. The germline V gene encodes CDR1 MNHEY and CDR2 SMNVEV (reference sequence). V lost 3 bases and J lost 4, with 10 bases in between.

The sample holds one count of this clonotype. The CDR3 DNA is TGCAGTGCTATAGCGGGAGGTGCCTACGAGCAGTACTTC. Translated, it gives CSAIAGGAYEQYF. The V call is TRBV20-1, the J call TRBJ2-7; 10 bases match TRBD2. Trimming removed 4 bases from V and 2 bases from J; junction bases left unmatched: 2. The CDR3 contains 13 residues. Germline V gene lookup returns CDR1 DFQATT and CDR2 SNEGSKA (reference sequence).

The V call is TRBV6-1, the J call TRBJ2-1; TRBD2 is a possible D gene (5 bases). Germline CDR1 is MNHNS and CDR2 is SASEGT. V shed 9 bases and J shed 7 bases, with 16 bases lying between them. CDR3 length equals 13 residues. Written as DNA, the CDR3 is TGTGCCAGTTCGGACTGGGCCGTGAATGAGCAGTTCTTC. Encoded protein: CASSDWAVNEQFF.

The rearrangement joins TRBV7-9 to TRBJ2-3; D ambiguous. Germline V gene sequence: CDR1 SEHNR, CDR2 FQNEAQ (reference sequence). This CDR3 has 13 amino acids. The germline V and J ends were trimmed by 5 bases and 3 bases, with 9 bases remaining between them. In DNA form, the CDR3 reads TGTGCCAGCAGCCCGGTTTCGACAGATACGCAGTATTTT. The encoded protein is CASSPVSTDTQYF. The whole variable domain, filled in from reference TRBV7-9 and TRBJ2-3, reads DTGVSQNPRHKITKRGQNVTFRCDPISEHNRLYWYRQTLGQGPEFLTYFQNEAQLEKSRLLSDRFSAERPKGSFSTLEIQRTEQGDSAMYLCASSPVSTDTQYFGPGTRLTVL.

In this sample, this clonotype turned up a few times. J is TRBJ2-5 and V is TRBV6-1; the match to TRBD1 covers 7 bases. Germline loops: CDR1 MNHNS, CDR2 SASEGT. The CDR3 totals 14 residues. V shed 9 bases and J 4 bases; nucleotides not matched to a gene: 11. CDR3 in amino acids: CASASGGVGETQYF. The DNA for the CDR3 is TGTGCCAGTGCGTCAGGGGGAGTGGGAGAGACCCAGTACTTC.

This clonotype was found a few times. The chain recombines TRBV24-1 with TRBJ2-3; 11 nucleotides line up with TRBD2. The CDR3 covers 14 residues. The junction had 3 bases not matched to a gene; V was cut back by 9 bases and J by 2 bases. Per germline, CDR1 KGHDR and CDR2 SFDVKD. CDR3: CATRLAGYTDTQYF. DNA for the CDR3: TGTGCCACCCGACTAGCGGGGTACACAGATACGCAGTATTTT.

With respect to this clonotype: The DNA is omitted, as the CDR3 cannot be located on it reliably, and the CDR3 follows TCRdb's listing. The genes are TRBV7-5 and TRBJ2-3; the D call in the table, TRBD2, was not verified against the DNA. TRBV7-5 is a pseudogene. Ends included, the CDR3 has 20 residues. CDR3 residues: CISVSEIPGLAGQSTDTQYF.